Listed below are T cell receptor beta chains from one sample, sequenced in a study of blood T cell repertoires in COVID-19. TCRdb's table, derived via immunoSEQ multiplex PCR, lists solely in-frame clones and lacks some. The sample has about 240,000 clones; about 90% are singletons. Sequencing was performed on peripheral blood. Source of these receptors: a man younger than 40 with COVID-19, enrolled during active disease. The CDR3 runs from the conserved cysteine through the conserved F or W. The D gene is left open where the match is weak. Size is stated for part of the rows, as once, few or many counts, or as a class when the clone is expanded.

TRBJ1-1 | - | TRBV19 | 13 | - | CASKQQGNTEAFF | TGTGCCAGCAAACAACAGGGGAACACTGAAGCTTTCTTT
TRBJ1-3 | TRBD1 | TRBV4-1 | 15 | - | CASSQGQGSGNTIYF | TGCGCCAGCAGCCAAGGACAGGGTTCCGGAAACACCATATATTTT
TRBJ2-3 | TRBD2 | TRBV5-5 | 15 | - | CASSYSGGHTDTQYF | TGTGCCAGCAGCTATAGCGGGGGTCACACAGATACGCAGTATTTT
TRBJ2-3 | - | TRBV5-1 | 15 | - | CASSPLDPPADTQYF | TGCGCCAGCAGCCCGCTAGATCCCCCTGCAGATACGCAGTATTTT
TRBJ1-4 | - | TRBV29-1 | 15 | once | CSVGPGSSTNEKLFF | TGCAGCGTTGGACCCGGGAGTTCAACTAATGAAAAACTGTTTTTT
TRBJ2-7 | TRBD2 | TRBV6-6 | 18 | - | CASSQNLLAGGIFYEQYF | TGTGCCAGCAGTCAAAACCTACTAGCGGGGGGAATCTTCTACGAGCAGTACTTC
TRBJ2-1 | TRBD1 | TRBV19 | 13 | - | CASSMAGGNEQFF | TGTGCCAGTAGTATGGCAGGGGGCAATGAGCAGTTCTTC
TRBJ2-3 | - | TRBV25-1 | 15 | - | CASSGTRGITDTQYF | TGTGCCAGCAGTGGGACCAGGGGAATAACAGATACGCAGTATTTT
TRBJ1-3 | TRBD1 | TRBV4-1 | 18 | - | CASSHGTGISSSGNTIYF | TGCGCCAGCAGCCATGGGACAGGGATCTCCTCCTCTGGAAACACCATATATTTT
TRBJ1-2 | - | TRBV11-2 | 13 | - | CASSFGGAIGYTF | TGTGCCAGCAGCTTCGGGGGGGCCATTGGCTACACCTTC
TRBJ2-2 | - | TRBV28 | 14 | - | CASSPGSEGWELFF | TGTGCCAGCAGCCCCGGGAGTGAGGGCTGGGAGCTGTTTTTT
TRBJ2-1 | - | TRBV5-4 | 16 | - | CASSFFYQSSYNEQFF | TGTGCCAGCAGCTTCTTCTACCAAAGCTCCTACAATGAGCAGTTCTTC
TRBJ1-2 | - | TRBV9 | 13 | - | CASSPRTGYGYTF | TGTGCCAGCAGCCCCCGGACTGGCTATGGCTACACCTTC
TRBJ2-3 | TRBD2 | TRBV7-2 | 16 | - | CASSLGLAGGPDTQYF | TGTGCCAGCAGCTTAGGACTAGCGGGGGGGCCAGATACGCAGTATTTT
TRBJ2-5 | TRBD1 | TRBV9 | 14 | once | CASSPQGGGETQYF | TGTGCCAGCAGCCCACAAGGGGGCGGAGAGACCCAGTACTTC
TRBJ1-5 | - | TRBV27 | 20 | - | CASSLFGGPGRGVGNQPQHF | TGTGCCAGCAGTTTATTCGGGGGACCAGGGCGAGGGGTCGGCAATCAGCCCCAGCATTTT
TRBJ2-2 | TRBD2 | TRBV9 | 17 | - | CASSVPSGGVHTGELFF | TGTGCCAGCAGCGTACCTAGCGGGGGGGTTCACACCGGGGAGCTGTTTTTT
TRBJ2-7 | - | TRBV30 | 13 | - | CAWSVAVHYEQYF | TGTGCCTGGAGTGTAGCGGTCCACTACGAGCAGTACTTC
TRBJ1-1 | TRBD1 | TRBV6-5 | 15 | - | CASRLTGIGNAEAFF | TGTGCCAGCAGGCTGACAGGGATCGGCAACGCTGAAGCTTTCTTT
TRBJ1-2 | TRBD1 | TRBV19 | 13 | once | CASTGTGVYGYTF | TGTGCCAGTACAGGGACAGGCGTCTATGGCTACACCTTC
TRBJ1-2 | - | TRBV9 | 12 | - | CASSAAGGGYTF | TGTGCCAGCAGCGCCGCGGGTGGGGGCTACACCTTC
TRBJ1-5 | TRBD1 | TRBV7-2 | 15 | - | CASSRSQGAHQPQHF | TGTGCCAGCAGCCGGTCACAGGGGGCGCATCAGCCCCAGCATTTT
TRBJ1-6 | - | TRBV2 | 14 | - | CASTLDSYNSPLHF | TGTGCCAGCACCCTAGACAGCTATAATTCACCCCTCCACTTT
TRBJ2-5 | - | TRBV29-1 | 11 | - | CSAETGEAQYF | TGCAGCGCCGAGACGGGAGAGGCCCAGTACTTC
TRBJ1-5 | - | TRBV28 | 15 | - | CASSFDRSSNQPQHF | TGTGCCAGCAGTTTTGACAGGTCTAGCAATCAGCCCCAGCATTTT
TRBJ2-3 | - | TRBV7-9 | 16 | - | CASSASAGSLGATQYF | TGTGCCAGCAGCGCCTCCGCGGGGAGTTTAGGGGCTACGCAGTATTTT
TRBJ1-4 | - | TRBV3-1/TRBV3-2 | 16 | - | CASSQTERTEREKLFF | TGTGCCAGCAGCCAAACTGAAAGGACAGAACGGGAAAAACTGTTTTTT
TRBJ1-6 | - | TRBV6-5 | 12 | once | CASSWGERALHF | TGTGCCAGCAGTTGGGGAGAAAGGGCCCTCCACTTT
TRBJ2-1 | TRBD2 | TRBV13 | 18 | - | CASSFGRTLAGLFNEQFF | TGTGCCAGCAGCTTTGGGCGTACCCTAGCGGGGCTCTTCAATGAGCAGTTCTTC
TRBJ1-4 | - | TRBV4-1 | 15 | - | CASSQEGGSWGKLFF | TGCGCCAGCAGCCAAGAAGGAGGCTCATGGGGAAAACTGTTTTTT
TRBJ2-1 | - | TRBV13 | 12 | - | CASSLRGNEQFF | TGTGCCAGCAGCTTACGAGGAAATGAGCAGTTCTTC
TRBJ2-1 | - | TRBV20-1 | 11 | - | CSALVQSEQFF | TGCAGTGCTTTAGTACAGAGTGAGCAGTTCTTC
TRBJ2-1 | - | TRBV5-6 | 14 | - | CASSSTGAYNEQFF | TGTGCCAGCAGCTCGACGGGAGCCTACAATGAGCAGTTCTTC
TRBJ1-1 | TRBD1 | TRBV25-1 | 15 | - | CASSDQGQGDTEAFF | TGTGCCAGCAGTGATCAAGGACAGGGGGACACTGAAGCTTTCTTT
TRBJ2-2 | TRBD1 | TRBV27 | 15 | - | CASSSDRGRAGELFF | TGTGCCAGCAGTTCGGACAGGGGGAGGGCGGGGGAGCTGTTTTTT
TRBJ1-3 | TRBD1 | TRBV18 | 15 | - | CASSPRTGSGNTIYF | TGTGCCAGCTCACCGAGGACAGGATCTGGAAACACCATATATTTT
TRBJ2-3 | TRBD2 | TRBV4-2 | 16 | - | CASSQGPGGNTDTQYF | TGTGCCAGCAGCCAAGGACCGGGGGGTAACACAGATACGCAGTATTTT
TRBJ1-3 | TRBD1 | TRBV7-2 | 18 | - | CASSFRGLAGGPGNTIYF | TGTGCCAGCAGCTTTCGGGGGTTGGCAGGGGGACCTGGAAACACCATATATTTT
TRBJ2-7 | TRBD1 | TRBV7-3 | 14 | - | CASSPTGTGGEQYF | TGTGCCAGCAGCCCGACGGGGACAGGGGGCGAGCAGTACTTC
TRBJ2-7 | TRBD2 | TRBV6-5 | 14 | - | CASSFSGGALEQYF | TGTGCCAGCAGTTTTAGCGGGGGGGCGCTCGAGCAGTACTTC
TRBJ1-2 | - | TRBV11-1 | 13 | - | CASSLTERDGYTF | TGTGCCAGCAGCTTAACTGAGAGGGATGGCTACACCTTC
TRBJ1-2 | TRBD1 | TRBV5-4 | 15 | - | CASSPEGAGVGGYTF | TGTGCCAGCAGCCCGGAGGGGGCAGGGGTGGGTGGCTACACCTTC
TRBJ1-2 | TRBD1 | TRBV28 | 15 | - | CASSFRGQGIYGYTF | TGTGCCAGCAGTTTTAGGGGACAGGGGATCTATGGCTACACCTTC
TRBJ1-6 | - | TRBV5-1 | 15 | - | CASRDDRGIHSPLHF | TGCGCCAGCAGGGATGATCGAGGGATCCATTCACCCCTCCACTTT
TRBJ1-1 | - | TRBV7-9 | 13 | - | CASSADADTEAFF | TGTGCCAGCAGTGCAGACGCGGACACTGAAGCTTTCTTT
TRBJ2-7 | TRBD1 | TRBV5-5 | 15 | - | CASSLVGDSVYEQYF | TGTGCCAGCAGCTTGGTAGGGGACAGCGTCTACGAGCAGTACTTC
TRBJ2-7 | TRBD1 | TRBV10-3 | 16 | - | CAIRDRTGGSSYEQYF | TGTGCCATCAGAGACCGGACAGGGGGTAGCTCCTACGAGCAGTACTTC
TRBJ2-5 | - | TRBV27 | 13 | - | CASKNRVGETQYF | TGTGCCAGCAAAAACAGGGTTGGAGAGACCCAGTACTTC
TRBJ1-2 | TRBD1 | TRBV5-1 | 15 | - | CASSPRGQGESGYTF | TGCGCCAGCAGCCCCAGGGGACAGGGGGAAAGTGGCTACACCTTC